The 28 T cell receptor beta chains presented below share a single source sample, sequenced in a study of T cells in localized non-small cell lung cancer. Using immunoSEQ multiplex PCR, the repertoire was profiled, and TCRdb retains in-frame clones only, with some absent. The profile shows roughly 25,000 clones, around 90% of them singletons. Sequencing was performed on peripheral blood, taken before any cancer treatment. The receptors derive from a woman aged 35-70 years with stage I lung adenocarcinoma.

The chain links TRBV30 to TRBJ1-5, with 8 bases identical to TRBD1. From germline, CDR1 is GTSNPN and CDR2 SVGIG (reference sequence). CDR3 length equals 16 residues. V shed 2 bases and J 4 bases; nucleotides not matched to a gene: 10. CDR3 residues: CAWSRPARGPNQPQHF. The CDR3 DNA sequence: TGTGCCTGGAGTCGTCCCGCCAGGGGGCCAAATCAGCCCCAGCATTTT.

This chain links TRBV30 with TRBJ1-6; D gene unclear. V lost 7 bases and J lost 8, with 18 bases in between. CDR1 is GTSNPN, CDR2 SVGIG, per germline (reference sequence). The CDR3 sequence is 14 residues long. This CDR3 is CALSTGPEHSPLHF. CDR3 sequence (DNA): TGTGCCTTATCCACCGGGCCTGAGCATTCACCCCTCCACTTT.

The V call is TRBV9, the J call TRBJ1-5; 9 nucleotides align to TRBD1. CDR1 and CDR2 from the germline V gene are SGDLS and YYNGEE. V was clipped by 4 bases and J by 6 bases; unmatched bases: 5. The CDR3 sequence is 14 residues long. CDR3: CASSSTGGGQPQHF. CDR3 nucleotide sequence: TGTGCCAGCAGCTCTACAGGGGGCGGTCAGCCCCAGCATTTT.

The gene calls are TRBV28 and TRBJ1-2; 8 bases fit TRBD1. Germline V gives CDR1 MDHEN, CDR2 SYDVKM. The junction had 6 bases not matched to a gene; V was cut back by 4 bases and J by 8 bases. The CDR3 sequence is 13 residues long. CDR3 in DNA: TGTGCCAGCAGTTCGGGACAGGTTCACGGCTACACCTTC. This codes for CASSSGQVHGYTF.

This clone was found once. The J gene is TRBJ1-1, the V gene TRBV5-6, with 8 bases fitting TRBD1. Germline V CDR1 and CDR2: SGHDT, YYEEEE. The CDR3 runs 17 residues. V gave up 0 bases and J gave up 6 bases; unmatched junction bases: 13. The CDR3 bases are TGTGCCAGCAGCTTGGCTGGCAGGGGGCGCCCGACGGCTGAAGCTTTCTTT. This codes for CASSLAGRGRPTAEAFF.

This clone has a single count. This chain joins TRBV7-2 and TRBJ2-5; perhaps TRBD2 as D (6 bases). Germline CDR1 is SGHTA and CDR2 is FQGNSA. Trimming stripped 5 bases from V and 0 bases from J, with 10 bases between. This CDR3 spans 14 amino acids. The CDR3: CASSRERNQETQYF. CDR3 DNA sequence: TGTGCCAGCAGCCGGGAGAGAAACCAAGAGACCCAGTACTTC.

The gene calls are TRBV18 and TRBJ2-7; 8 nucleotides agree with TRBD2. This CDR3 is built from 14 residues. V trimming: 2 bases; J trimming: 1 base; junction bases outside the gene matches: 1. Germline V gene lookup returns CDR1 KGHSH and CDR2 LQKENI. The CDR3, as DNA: TGTGCCAGCTCACCAGCGGGGGGATCCTACGAGCAGTACTTC. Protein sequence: CASSPAGGSYEQYF.

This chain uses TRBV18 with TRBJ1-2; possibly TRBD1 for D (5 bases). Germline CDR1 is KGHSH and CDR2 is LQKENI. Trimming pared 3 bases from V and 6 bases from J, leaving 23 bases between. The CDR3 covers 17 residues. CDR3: CASSPLGRGRGVHGYTF. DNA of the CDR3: TGTGCCAGCTCACCCCTCGGACGAGGAAGAGGGGTCCATGGCTACACCTTC. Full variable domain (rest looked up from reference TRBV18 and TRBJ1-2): NAGVMQNPRHLVRRRGQEARLRCSPMKGHSHVYWYRQLPEEGLKFMVYLQKENIIDESGMPKERFSAEFPKEGPSILRIQQVVRGDSAAYFCASSPLGRGRGVHGYTFGSGTRLTVV.

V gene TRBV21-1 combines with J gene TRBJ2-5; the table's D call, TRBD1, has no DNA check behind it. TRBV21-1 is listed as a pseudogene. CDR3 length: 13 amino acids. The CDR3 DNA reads TGTGCCAGCAGCAAAGCTCCCAGGGAGACCCAGTACTTC. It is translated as CASSKAPRETQYF.

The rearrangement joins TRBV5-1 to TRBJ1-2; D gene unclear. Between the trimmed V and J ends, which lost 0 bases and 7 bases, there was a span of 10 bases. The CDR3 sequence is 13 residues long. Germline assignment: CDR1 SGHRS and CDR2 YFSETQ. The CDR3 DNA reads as TGCGCCAGCAGCTTGGCCGGGGAAGGTGGCTACACCTTC. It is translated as CASSLAGEGGYTF. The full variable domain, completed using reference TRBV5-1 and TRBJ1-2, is KAGVTQTPRYLIKTRGQQVTLSCSPISGHRSVSWYQQTPGQGLQFLFEYFSETQRNKGNFPGRFSGRQFSNSRSEMNVSTLELGDSALYLCASSLAGEGGYTFGSGTRLTVV.

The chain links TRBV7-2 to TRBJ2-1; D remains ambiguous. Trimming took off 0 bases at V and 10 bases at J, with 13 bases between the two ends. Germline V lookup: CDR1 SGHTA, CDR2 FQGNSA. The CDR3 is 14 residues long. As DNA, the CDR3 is TGTGCCAGCAGCTTAGCGATAGGAGAACGGGAGCAGTTCTTC. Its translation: CASSLAIGEREQFF.

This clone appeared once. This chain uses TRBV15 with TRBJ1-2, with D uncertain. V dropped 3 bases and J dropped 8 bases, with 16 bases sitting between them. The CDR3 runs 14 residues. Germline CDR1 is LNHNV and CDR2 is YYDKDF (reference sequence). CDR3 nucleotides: TGTGCCACCAGCAGGGGAGGGCCCAACACGGGCTACACCTTC. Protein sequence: CATSRGGPNTGYTF.

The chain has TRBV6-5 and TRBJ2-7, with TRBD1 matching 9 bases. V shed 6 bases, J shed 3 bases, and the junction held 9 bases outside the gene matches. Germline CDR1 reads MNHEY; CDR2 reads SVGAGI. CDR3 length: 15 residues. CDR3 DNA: TGTGCCAGCAGCACCATGAGACAGGGGGTCTACGAGCAGTACTTC. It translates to CASSTMRQGVYEQYF.

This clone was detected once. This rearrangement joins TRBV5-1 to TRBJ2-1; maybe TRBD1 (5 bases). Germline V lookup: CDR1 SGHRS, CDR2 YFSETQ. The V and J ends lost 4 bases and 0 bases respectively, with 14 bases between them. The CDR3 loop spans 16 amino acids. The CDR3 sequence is CASSTQTEFSYNEQFF. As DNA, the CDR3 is TGCGCCAGCAGCACACAGACAGAATTCTCCTACAATGAGCAGTTCTTC.

The CDR3: CASSWQSSGELFF. The CDR3 bases are TGTGCCAGCAGCTGGCAGAGTTCAGGGGAGCTGTTTTTT. The gene calls are TRBV5-8 and TRBJ2-2, with D unclear. V dropped 3 bases and J dropped 8 bases, with 11 bases sitting between them. The CDR3 totals 13 residues. Germline CDR1 is SGHTS and CDR2 is YDEGEE.

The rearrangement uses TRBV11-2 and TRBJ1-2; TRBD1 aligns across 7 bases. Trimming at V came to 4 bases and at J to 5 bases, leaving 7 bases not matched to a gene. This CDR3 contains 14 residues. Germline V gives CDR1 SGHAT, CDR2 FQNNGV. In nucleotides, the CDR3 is TGTGCCAGCAGCTCGGGAGGGGGCTTTTATGGCTACACCTTC. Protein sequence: CASSSGGGFYGYTF.

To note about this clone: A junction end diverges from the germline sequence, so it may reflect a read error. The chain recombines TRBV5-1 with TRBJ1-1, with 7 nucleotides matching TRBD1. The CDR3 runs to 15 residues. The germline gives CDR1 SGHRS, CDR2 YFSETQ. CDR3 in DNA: TGTGCCAGCAGCCCTCAGGGGGGAATGAACACTGAAGCTTTCTTT. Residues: CASSPQGGMNTEAFF.

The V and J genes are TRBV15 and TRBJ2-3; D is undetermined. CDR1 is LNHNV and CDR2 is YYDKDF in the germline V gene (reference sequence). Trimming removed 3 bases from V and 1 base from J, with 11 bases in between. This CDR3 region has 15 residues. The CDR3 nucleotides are TGTGCCACCAGCAGGGACCTGTCCGGCACAGATACGCAGTATTTT. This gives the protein CATSRDLSGTDTQYF.

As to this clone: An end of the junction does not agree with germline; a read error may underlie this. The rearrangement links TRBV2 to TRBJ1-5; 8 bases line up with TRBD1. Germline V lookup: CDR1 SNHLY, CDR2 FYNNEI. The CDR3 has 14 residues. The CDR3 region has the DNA TGTGCCAGCAGGGGGACAGGACGGAATCAACCCCAGCATTTT. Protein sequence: CASRGTGRNQPQHF.

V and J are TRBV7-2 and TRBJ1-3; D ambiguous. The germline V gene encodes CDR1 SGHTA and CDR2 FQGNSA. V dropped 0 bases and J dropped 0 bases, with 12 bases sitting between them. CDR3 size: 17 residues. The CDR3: CASSLASSSISGNTIYF. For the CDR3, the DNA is TGTGCCAGCAGCTTAGCTTCGAGCAGTATCTCTGGAAACACCATATATTTT. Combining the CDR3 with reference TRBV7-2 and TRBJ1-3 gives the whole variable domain GAGVSQSPSNKVTEKGKDVELRCDPISGHTALYWYRQSLGQGLEFLIYFQGNSAPDKSGLPSDRFSAERTGGSVSTLTIQRTQQEDSAVYLCASSLASSSISGNTIYFGEGSWLTVV.

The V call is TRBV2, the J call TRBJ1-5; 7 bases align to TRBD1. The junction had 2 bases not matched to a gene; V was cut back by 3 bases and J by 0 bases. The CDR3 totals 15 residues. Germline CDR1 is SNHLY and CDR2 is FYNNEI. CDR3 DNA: TGTGCCAGCAGTGAGGACAGGTCTAGCAATCAGCCCCAGCATTTT. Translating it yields CASSEDRSSNQPQHF. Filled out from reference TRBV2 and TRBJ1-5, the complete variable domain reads EPEVTQTPSHQVTQMGQEVILRCVPISNHLYFYWYRQILGQKVEFLVSFYNNEISEKSEIFDDQFSVERPDGSNFTLKIRSTKLEDSAMYFCASSEDRSSNQPQHFGDGTRLSIL.

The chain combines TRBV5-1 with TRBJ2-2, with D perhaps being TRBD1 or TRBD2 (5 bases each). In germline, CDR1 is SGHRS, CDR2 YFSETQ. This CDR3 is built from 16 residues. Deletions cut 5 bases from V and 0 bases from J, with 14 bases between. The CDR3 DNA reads TGCGCCAGCAGTTTGACCGGGACGGCGAACACCGGGGAGCTGTTTTTT. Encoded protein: CASSLTGTANTGELFF.

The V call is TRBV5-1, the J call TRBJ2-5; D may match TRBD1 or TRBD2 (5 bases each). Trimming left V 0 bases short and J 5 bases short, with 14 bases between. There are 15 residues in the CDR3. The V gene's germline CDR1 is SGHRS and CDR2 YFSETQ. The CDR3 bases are TGCGCCAGCAGCTTGGTTCCGGGGACGGGTGAGACCCAGTACTTC. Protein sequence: CASSLVPGTGETQYF.

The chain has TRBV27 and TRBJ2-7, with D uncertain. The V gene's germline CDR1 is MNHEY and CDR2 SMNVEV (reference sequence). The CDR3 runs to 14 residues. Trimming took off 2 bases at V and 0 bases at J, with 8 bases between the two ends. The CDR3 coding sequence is TGTGCCAGCAGTTTAACGAGACTCTCCTACGAGCAGTACTTC. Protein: CASSLTRLSYEQYF.

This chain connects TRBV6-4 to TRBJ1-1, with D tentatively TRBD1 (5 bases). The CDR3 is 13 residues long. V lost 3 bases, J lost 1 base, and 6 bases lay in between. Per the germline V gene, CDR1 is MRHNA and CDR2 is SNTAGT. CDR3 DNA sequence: TGTGCCAGCAGTGAAAGGGGGAACACTGAAGCTTTCTTT. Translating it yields CASSERGNTEAFF.

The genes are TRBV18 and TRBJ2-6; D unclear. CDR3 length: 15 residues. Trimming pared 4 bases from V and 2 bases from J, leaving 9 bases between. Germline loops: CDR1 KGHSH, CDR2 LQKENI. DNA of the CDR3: TGTGCCAGCTCACTCTTCAACCCTGGGGCCAACGTCCTGACTTTC. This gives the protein CASSLFNPGANVLTF.

Written as DNA, the CDR3 is TGTGCCAGCAGTCCAACGGACCGTAGCAATGAGCAGTTCTTC. It translates to CASSPTDRSNEQFF. V and J are TRBV7-9 and TRBJ2-1; no firm D call. There are 14 residues in the CDR3. The ends were cut back, 6 bases at V and 6 bases at J, with 15 bases in the middle. CDR1 and CDR2 from the germline V gene are SEHNR and FQNEAQ (reference sequence).

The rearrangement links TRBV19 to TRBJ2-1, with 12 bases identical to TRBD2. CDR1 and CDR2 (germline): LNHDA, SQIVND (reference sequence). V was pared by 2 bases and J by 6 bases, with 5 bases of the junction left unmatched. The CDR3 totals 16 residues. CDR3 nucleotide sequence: TGTGCCAGTAGTATAACTAGCGGGGGGAGGCGCAATGAGCAGTTCTTC. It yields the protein CASSITSGGRRNEQFF.